This TCR beta chain was documented in a study of cytomegalovirus exposure and HLA in healthy donors. General study results and limits: The authors listed approximately 160 TCR beta chains as cytomegalovirus-associated.

This CDR3 has 15 amino acids. Per germline, CDR1 MDHEN and CDR2 SYDVKM. Trimming took off 5 bases at V and 1 base at J, with 11 bases between the two ends. The table came from immunoSEQ multiplex PCR; TCRdb's copy has only in-frame clones and leaves some out. The data hold about 60,000 clones, with 95% observed a single time. Details on this clone: What it binds is not known.

The sample consisted of PBMCs. This sequence originates from a woman in her late teens or twenties in good health and CMV-seropositive. The V call is TRBV28, the J call TRBJ2-2, with a weak D call TRBD1 (5 bases). The CDR3 DNA reads TGTGCCAGCAGTCGACAGCGCCTGAACACCGGGGAGCTGTTTTTT. It codes for CASSRQRLNTGELFF.